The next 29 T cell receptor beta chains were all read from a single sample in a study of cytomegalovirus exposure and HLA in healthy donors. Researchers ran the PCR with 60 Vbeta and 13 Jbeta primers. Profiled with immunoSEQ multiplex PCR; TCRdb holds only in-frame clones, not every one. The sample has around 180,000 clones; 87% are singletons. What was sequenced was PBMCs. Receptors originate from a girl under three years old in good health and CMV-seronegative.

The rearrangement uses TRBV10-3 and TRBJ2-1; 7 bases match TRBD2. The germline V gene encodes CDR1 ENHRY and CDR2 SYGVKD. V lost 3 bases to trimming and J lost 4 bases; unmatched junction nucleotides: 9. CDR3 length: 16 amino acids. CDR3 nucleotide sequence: TGTGCCATCAGTGAAAGTCGCGGGAGAGGGTACAATGAGCAGTTCTTC. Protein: CAISESRGRGYNEQFF.

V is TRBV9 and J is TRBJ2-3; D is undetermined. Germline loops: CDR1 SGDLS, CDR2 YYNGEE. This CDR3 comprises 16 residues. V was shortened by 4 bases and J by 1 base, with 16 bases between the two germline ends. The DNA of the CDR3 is TGTGCCAGCAGCCCATTTGGCACCCACCGCACAGATACGCAGTATTTT. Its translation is CASSPFGTHRTDTQYF.

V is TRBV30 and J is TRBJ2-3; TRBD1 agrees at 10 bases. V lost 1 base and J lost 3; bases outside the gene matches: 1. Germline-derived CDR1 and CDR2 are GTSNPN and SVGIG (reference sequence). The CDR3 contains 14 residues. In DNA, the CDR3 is TGTGCCTGGAGTGGGGACAGGGGTACAGATACGCAGTATTTT. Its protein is CAWSGDRGTDTQYF. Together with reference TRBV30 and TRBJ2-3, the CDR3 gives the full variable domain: SQTIHQWPATLVQPVGSPLSLECTVEGTSNPNLYWYRQAAGRGLQLLFYSVGIGQISSEVPQNLSASRPQDRQFILSSKKLLLSDSGFYLCAWSGDRGTDTQYFGPGTRLTVL.

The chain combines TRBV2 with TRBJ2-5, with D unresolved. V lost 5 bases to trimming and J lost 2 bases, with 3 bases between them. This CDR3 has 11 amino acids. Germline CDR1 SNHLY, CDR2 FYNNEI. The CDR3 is CASSSQETQYF. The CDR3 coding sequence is TGTGCCAGCAGTTCGCAAGAGACCCAGTACTTC.

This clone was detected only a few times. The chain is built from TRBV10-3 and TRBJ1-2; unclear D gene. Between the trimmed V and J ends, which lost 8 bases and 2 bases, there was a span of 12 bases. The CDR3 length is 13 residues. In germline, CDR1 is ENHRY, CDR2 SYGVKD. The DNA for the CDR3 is TGTGCCATCGGGGAGACGGACAACTATGGCTACACCTTC. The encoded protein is CAIGETDNYGYTF.

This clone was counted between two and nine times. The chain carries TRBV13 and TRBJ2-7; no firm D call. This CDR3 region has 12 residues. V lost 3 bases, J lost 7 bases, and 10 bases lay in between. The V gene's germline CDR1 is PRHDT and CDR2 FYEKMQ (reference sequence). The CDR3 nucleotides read TGTGCCAGCAGCTTCCCACATGAAGAGCAGTACTTC. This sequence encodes CASSFPHEEQYF.

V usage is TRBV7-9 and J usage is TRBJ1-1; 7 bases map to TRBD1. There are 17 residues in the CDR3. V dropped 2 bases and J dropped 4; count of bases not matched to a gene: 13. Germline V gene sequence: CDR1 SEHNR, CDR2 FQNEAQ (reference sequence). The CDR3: CASSLIRDRSRFTEAFF. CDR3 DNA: TGTGCCAGCAGCTTAATCAGGGACAGAAGTCGATTCACTGAAGCTTTCTTT. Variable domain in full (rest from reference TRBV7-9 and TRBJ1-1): DTGVSQNPRHKITKRGQNVTFRCDPISEHNRLYWYRQTLGQGPEFLTYFQNEAQLEKSRLLSDRFSAERPKGSFSTLEIQRTEQGDSAMYLCASSLIRDRSRFTEAFFGQGTRLTVV.

This chain's CDR3 is CAWTRQGIGEQFF. The CDR3 DNA sequence: TGTGCCTGGACGAGACAGGGCATCGGTGAGCAGTTCTTC. V and J are TRBV30 and TRBJ2-1; 7 bases are shared with TRBD1. The CDR3 totals 13 residues. V shed 4 bases and J 9 bases; nucleotides not matched to a gene: 9. Germline V gene lookup returns CDR1 GTSNPN and CDR2 SVGIG (reference sequence).

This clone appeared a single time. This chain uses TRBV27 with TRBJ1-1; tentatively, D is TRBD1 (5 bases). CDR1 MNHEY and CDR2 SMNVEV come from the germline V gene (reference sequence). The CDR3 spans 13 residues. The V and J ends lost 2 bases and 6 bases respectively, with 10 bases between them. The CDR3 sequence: CASSLRQGSEAFF. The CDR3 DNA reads TGTGCCAGCAGTTTACGCCAGGGATCTGAAGCTTTCTTT.

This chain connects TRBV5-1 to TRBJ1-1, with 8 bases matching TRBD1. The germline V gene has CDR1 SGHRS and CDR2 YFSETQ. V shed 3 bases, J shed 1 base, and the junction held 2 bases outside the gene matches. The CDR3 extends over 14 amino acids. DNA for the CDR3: TGCGCCAGCAGCTCCGGGACAGGGAACACTGAAGCTTTCTTT. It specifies CASSSGTGNTEAFF. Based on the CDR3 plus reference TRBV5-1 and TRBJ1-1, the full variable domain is KAGVTQTPRYLIKTRGQQVTLSCSPISGHRSVSWYQQTPGQGLQFLFEYFSETQRNKGNFPGRFSGRQFSNSRSEMNVSTLELGDSALYLCASSSGTGNTEAFFGQGTRLTVV.

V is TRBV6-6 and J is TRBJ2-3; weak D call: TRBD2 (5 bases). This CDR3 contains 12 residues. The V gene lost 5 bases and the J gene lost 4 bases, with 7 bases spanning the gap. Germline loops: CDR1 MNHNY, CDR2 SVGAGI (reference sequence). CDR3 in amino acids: CASSRGPDTQYF. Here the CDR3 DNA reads TGTGCCAGCAGTCGAGGGCCAGATACGCAGTATTTT.

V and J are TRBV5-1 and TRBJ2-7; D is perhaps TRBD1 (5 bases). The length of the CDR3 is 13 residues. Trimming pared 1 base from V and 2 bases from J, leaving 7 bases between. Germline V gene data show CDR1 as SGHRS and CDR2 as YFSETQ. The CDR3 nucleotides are TGCGCCAGCAGCTTGAAGGGGACCTACGAGCAGTACTTC. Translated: CASSLKGTYEQYF. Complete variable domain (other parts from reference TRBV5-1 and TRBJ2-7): KAGVTQTPRYLIKTRGQQVTLSCSPISGHRSVSWYQQTPGQGLQFLFEYFSETQRNKGNFPGRFSGRQFSNSRSEMNVSTLELGDSALYLCASSLKGTYEQYFGPGTRLTVT.

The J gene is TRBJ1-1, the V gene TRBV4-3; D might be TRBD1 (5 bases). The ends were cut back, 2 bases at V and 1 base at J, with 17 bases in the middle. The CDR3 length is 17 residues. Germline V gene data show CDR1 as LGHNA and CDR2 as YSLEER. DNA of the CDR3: TGCGCCAGCAGCCAACTTCTCAAGTGGGGCGAGAACACTGAAGCTTTCTTT. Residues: CASSQLLKWGENTEAFF.

This CDR3 reads CASSLESGYTEAFF. CDR3 coding DNA: TGTGCCAGCAGCTTAGAAAGCGGGTACACTGAAGCTTTCTTT. This chain links TRBV11-2 with TRBJ1-1; D unclear. The CDR3 has 14 residues. The V and J ends lost 0 bases and 3 bases respectively, with 8 bases between them. Germline assignment: CDR1 SGHAT and CDR2 FQNNGV. Using reference TRBV11-2 and TRBJ1-1 for the parts outside the CDR3, the full variable domain is EAGVAQSPRYKIIEKRQSVAFWCNPISGHATLYWYQQILGQGPKLLIQFQNNGVVDDSQLPKDRFSAERLKGVDSTLKIQPAKLEDSAVYLCASSLESGYTEAFFGQGTRLTVV.

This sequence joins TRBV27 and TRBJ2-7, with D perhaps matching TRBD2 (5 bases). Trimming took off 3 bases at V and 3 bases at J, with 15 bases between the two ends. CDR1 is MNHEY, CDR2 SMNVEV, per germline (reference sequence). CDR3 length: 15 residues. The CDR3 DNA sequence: TGTGCCAGCAGTTTGATTCGACACAGCGGCTACGAGCAGTACTTC. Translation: CASSLIRHSGYEQYF.

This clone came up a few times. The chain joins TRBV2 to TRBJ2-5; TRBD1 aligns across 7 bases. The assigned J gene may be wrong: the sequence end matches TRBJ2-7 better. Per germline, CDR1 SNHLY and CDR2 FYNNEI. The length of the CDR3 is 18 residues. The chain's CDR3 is CASVAKKLTLTGAYEQYF. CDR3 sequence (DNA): TGTGCCAGCGTAGCGAAAAAGCTTACGCTAACAGGGGCCTACGAGCAGTACTTC.

This CDR3 is CASSSLLAGAKSGDEQFF. As DNA, the CDR3 is TGTGCCAGCAGCTCCCTTCTAGCGGGAGCCAAATCAGGAGATGAGCAGTTCTTC. This sequence joins TRBV7-9 and TRBJ2-1; 10 bases map to TRBD2. The CDR3 is made up of 18 amino acids. CDR1 is SEHNR and CDR2 is FQNEAQ in the germline V gene (reference sequence). The ends lost 4 bases at V and 8 bases at J; junction bases unmatched: 17.

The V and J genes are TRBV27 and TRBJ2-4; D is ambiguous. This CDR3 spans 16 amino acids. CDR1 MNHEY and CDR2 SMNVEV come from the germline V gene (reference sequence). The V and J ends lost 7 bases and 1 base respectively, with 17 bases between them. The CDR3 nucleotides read TGTGCCAGCAACCTACGCAGGATTGGGGCCAAAAACATTCAGTACTTC. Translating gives CASNLRRIGAKNIQYF.

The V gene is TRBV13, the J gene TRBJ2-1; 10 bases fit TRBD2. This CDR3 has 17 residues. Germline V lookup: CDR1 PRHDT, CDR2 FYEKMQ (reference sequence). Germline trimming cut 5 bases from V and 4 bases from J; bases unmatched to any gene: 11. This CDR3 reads CASSPTYGTSVYNEQFF. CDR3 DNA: TGTGCCAGCAGCCCAACATACGGGACTAGCGTATACAATGAGCAGTTCTTC. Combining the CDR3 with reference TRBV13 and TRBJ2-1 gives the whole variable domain AAGVIQSPRHLIKEKRETATLKCYPIPRHDTVYWYQQGPGQDPQFLISFYEKMQSDKGSIPDRFSAQQFSDYHSELNMSSLELGDSALYFCASSPTYGTSVYNEQFFGPGTRLTVL.

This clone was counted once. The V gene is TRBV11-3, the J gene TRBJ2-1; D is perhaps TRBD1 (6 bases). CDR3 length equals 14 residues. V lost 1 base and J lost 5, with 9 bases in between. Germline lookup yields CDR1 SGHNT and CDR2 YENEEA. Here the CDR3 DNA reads TGTGCCAGCAGCTTAGCGGACAGAAACAATGAGCAGTTCTTC. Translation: CASSLADRNNEQFF.

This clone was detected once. This CDR3 is CASRAKDSKGYEQYF. DNA for the CDR3: TGTGCCAGCAGGGCCAAGGACAGCAAGGGTTACGAGCAGTACTTC. The chain combines TRBV5-5 with TRBJ2-7; possibly TRBD1 for D (6 bases). The CDR3 contains 15 residues. V dropped 5 bases and J dropped 4 bases, with 19 bases sitting between them. CDR1 is SGHKS and CDR2 is YYEKEE in the germline V gene (reference sequence).

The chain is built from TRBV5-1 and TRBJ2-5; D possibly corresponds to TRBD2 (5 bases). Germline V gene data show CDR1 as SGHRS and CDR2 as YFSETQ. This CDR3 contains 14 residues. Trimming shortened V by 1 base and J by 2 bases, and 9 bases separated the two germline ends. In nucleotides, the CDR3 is TGCGCCAGCAGCTTGTTCGGGGATCAAGAGACCCAGTACTTC. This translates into CASSLFGDQETQYF.

CDR3 DNA sequence: TGTGCCAGCCGCGCGGGAGGGCCAGACACTGAAGCTTTCTTT. Translation gives CASRAGGPDTEAFF. V is TRBV5-4 and J is TRBJ1-1; D unresolved. Germline V gene data show CDR1 as SGHNT and CDR2 as YYREEE (reference sequence). CDR3 length equals 14 residues. V was clipped by 7 bases and J by 3 bases, with 16 bases between them.

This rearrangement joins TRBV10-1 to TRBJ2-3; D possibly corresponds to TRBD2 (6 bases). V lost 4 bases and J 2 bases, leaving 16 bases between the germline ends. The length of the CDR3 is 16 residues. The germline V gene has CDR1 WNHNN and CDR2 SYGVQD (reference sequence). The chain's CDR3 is CASSVSGALFTDTQYF. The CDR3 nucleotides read TGCGCCAGCAGTGTTTCGGGAGCGTTATTCACAGATACGCAGTATTTT.

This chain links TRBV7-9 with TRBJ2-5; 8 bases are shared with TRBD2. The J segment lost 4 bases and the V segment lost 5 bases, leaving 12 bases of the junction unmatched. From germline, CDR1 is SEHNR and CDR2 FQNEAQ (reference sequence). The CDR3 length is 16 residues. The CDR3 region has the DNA TGTGCCAGCAGCAGGTCAAACGGGGGGGTCGGAGAGACCCAGTACTTC. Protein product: CASSRSNGGVGETQYF. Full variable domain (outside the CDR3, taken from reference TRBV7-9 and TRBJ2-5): DTGVSQNPRHKITKRGQNVTFRCDPISEHNRLYWYRQTLGQGPEFLTYFQNEAQLEKSRLLSDRFSAERPKGSFSTLEIQRTEQGDSAMYLCASSRSNGGVGETQYFGPGTRLLVL.

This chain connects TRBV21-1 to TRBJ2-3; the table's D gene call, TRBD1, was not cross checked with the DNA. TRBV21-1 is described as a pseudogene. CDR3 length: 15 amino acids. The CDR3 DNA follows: TGTGCCAGCAGCATACCCAGGGGAGGCACAGATACGCAGTATTTT. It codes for CASSIPRGGTDTQYF.

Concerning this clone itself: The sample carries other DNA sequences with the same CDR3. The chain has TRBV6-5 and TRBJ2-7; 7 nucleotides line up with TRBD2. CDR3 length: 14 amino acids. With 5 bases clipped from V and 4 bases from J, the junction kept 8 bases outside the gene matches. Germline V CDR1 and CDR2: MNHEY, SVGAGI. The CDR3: CASSQTSPVYEQYF. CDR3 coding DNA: TGTGCCAGCAGTCAGACTAGCCCCGTTTACGAGCAGTACTTC.

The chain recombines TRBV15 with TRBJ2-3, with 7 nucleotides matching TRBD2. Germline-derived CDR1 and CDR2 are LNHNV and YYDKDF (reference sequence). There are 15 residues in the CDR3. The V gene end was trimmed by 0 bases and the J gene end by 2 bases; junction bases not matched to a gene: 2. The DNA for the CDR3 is TGTGCCACCAGCAGAGATAGCGGGCCCACAGATACGCAGTATTTT. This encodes CATSRDSGPTDTQYF.

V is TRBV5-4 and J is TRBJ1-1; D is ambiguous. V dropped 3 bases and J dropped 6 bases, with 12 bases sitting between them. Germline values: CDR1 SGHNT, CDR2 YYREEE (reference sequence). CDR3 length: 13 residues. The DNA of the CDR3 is TGTGCCAGCAGCTCGGGGTCAGGCGCTGAAGCTTTCTTT. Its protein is CASSSGSGAEAFF.